This T cell receptor (beta chain) was identified in a study of shared clonotypes between healthy human individuals. Study-wide results and caveats: Generally, estimated richness proved larger in naive subsets than it did in memory subsets. Non-shared clonotypes displayed generation probabilities falling below those of clonotypes present in all four donors.

The authors distributed each subset's genomic DNA evenly over several immunoSEQ plates. This table comes from immunoSEQ multiplex PCR, and its TCRdb copy is limited to in-frame clones, with some not included. The sample has around 940,000 clones, 60% to 85% seen once. A word on this clone: Its antigen is not identified.

The CDR3 runs 13 residues. V lost 8 bases and J 9 bases, leaving 18 bases between the germline ends. Germline V CDR1 and CDR2: ENHRY, SYGVKD. The specimen was memory CD4+ T cells sorted from blood. The subset was: CD45RA-negative fraction. This sequence originates from a young man in good health. This chain joins TRBV10-3 and TRBJ2-3; D not certain. Here the CDR3 reads CAIAAAGSGTQYF. As DNA, the CDR3 is TGTGCCATCGCTGCGGCCGGGTCAGGAACGCAGTATTTT.